One sample yielded the 26 T cell receptor beta chains listed below, sequenced in a study of regulatory T cells in long-lasting Graves disease. This sample's time point: newly diagnosed GD, antithyroid drugs for less than 3 months. Isolated PBMC RNA provided the starting material for the TCR library. HTBI primers from iRepertoire and Arm-PCR of CDR3 regions yielded the TCR beta libraries. TCRdb reanalysed the multiplex PCR reads using MiXCR and keeps one entry per CDR3 protein. The table includes about 540,000 distinct CDR3 sequences, approximately 15% detected once. These records were also assigned to another study, of T cells in Graves' hyperthyroidism and ophthalmopathy.

Sequenced here: peripheral blood mononuclear cells (PBMCs), sampled at new diagnosis, from a patient treated with antithyroid drugs. The receptor set was obtained from a man aged 25-45 years with Graves disease.

This clonotype was counted at least ten times. V gene TRBV7-2 combines with J gene TRBJ1-4; 8 bases agree with TRBD1. After removal of 5 bases from V and 5 bases from J, the junction contained 7 bases not matched to a gene. This CDR3 is built from 15 residues. Germline CDR1 reads SGHTA; CDR2 reads FQGNSA. This CDR3 is CASSSYRGANEKLFF. The CDR3, as DNA: TGTGCCAGCAGCAGCTACAGGGGGGCGAATGAAAAACTGTTTTTT.

This chain joins TRBV7-2 and TRBJ1-2, with D perhaps matching TRBD1 (6 bases). The CDR3 length is 16 residues. V lost 5 bases to trimming and J lost 4 bases, with 20 bases between them. From germline, CDR1 is SGHTA and CDR2 FQGNSA. The CDR3: CASSQEVSRTAYGYTF. The DNA for the CDR3 is TGTGCCAGCAGCCAAGAAGTGAGTCGGACAGCCTATGGCTACACCTTC.

V and J are TRBV27 and TRBJ2-3, with D possibly matching TRBD1 (7 bases). Germline lookup yields CDR1 MNHEY and CDR2 SMNVEV (reference sequence). There are 17 residues in the CDR3. The V end lost 5 bases, the J end lost 0 bases, and 18 bases lay between the germline ends. The CDR3 DNA reads TGTGCCAGCAGTAAGGAGGGGGCCACCGTCAGCACAGATACGCAGTATTTT. This translates into CASSKEGATVSTDTQYF.

V is TRBV10-3 and J is TRBJ2-5, with D maybe TRBD2 (6 bases). Germline lookup yields CDR1 ENHRY and CDR2 SYGVKD. The CDR3 spans 12 residues. The V gene lost 8 bases and the J gene lost 7 bases, with 14 bases spanning the gap. CDR3: CAIRTIGGTQYF. CDR3 in DNA: TGTGCCATCCGGACTATTGGGGGGACCCAGTACTTC.

The chain employs TRBV7-8 and TRBJ1-4; 8 nucleotides agree with TRBD1. The CDR3 spans 17 residues. CDR1 is SGHVS and CDR2 is FQNEAQ in the germline V gene. V lost 2 bases and J lost 2; bases outside the gene matches: 7. The CDR3: CASSLNQGAWTNEKLFF. The CDR3 DNA reads as TGTGCCAGCAGCTTAAATCAGGGGGCCTGGACTAATGAAAAACTGTTTTTT.

As to this clonotype: A read error is possible here, since a much larger clone lies one base away. V is TRBV2 and J is TRBJ2-3; the D call may be TRBD1 or TRBD2 (5 bases each). The germline V gene has CDR1 SNHLY and CDR2 FYNNEI. CDR3 length: 14 residues. The DNA of the CDR3 is TGTGCCAGCAAAGGGGAGATGGGCACAGATACGCGGTATTTT. Protein product: CASKGEMGTDTRYF.

This chain links TRBV11-2 with TRBJ1-2, with 7 bases identical to TRBD1. Germline V gene sequence: CDR1 SGHAT, CDR2 FQNNGV. The CDR3 length is 13 residues. Unmatched junction bases numbered 6, after V lost 3 bases and J lost 8 bases. In DNA, the CDR3 is TGTGCCAGCAGCTTTACCCAGGGGGGAGGCTACACCTTC. Protein sequence: CASSFTQGGGYTF.

There are many counts of this clonotype. The genes are TRBV12-3 or TRBV12-4 and TRBJ2-5; 9 positions agree with TRBD2. After removal of 6 bases from V and 5 bases from J, the junction contained 22 bases not matched to a gene. CDR3 length: 19 amino acids. This chain's CDR3 is CASSSAGETSGGGRETQYF. CDR3 DNA: TGTGCCAGCAGCTCAGCGGGAGAGACTAGCGGAGGGGGGCGGGAGACCCAGTACTTC.

This clonotype appeared many times. The chain combines TRBV20-1 with TRBJ1-4; 7 positions agree with TRBD1. J gave up 5 bases and V 0 bases, and 3 bases lay outside the gene matches. The CDR3 is 14 residues long. Germline-derived CDR1 and CDR2 are DFQATT and SNEGSKA (reference sequence). CDR3 region: CSARDRRGNEKLFF. The DNA of the CDR3 is TGCAGTGCTAGAGATCGCAGGGGGAATGAAAAACTGTTTTTT.

This clonotype appeared a few times. The chain is built from TRBV27 and TRBJ2-5, with 9 bases matching TRBD2. Germline CDR1 MNHEY, CDR2 SMNVEV (reference sequence). V shed 4 bases, J shed 5 bases, and the junction held 11 bases outside the gene matches. The CDR3 has 16 residues. CDR3 region: CASSSPGLAGWETQYF. CDR3 DNA: TGTGCCAGCAGTTCTCCCGGCCTAGCGGGGTGGGAGACCCAGTACTTC.

This clonotype was seen ten or more times. J is TRBJ2-3 and V is TRBV7-2, with D possibly being TRBD1 (5 bases). This CDR3 is built from 14 residues. Germline CDR1 and CDR2: SGHTA and FQGNSA. V lost 7 bases and J 4 bases, leaving 15 bases between the germline ends. CDR3 residues: CASTVRWGADTQYF. CDR3 coding DNA: TGTGCCAGCACCGTTAGATGGGGCGCAGATACGCAGTATTTT.

This clonotype was detected many times. This chain links TRBV12-3 or TRBV12-4 with TRBJ2-3; 14 bases agree with TRBD2. With V trimmed by 5 bases and J by 11 bases, 9 bases remained unmatched. The CDR3 runs 15 residues. The CDR3 sequence is CASSPPGLAGVGQYF. CDR3 DNA: TGTGCCAGCAGTCCCCCGGGACTAGCGGGAGTTGGGCAGTATTTT.

This clonotype has a handful of counts. V is TRBV18 and J is TRBJ1-1; 8 bases match TRBD1. From germline, CDR1 is KGHSH and CDR2 LQKENI. The CDR3 extends over 14 amino acids. V dropped 5 bases and J dropped 9; count of bases not matched to a gene: 11. The CDR3 spells CASSAQGARSKAFF. DNA of the CDR3: TGTGCCAGCTCAGCCCAGGGGGCGAGGTCTAAAGCTTTCTTT.

This clonotype was recorded a few times. Here the CDR3 DNA reads TGTGCCAGCGCTCGGGTCTTATATCCTGAAGCTTTCTTT. Its translation: CASARVLYPEAFF. The V gene is TRBV6-1, the J gene TRBJ1-1; D is uncertain. The CDR3 is 13 residues long. Germline values: CDR1 MNHNS, CDR2 SASEGT. The ends were cut back, 8 bases at V and 6 bases at J, with 16 bases in the middle.

This clonotype was detected a few times. This rearrangement joins TRBV18 to TRBJ1-4; TRBD1 might be the D (5 bases). The V and J ends lost 1 base and 13 bases respectively, with 10 bases between them. CDR1 and CDR2 from the germline V gene are KGHSH and LQKENI. This CDR3 is built from 12 residues. The CDR3 protein is CASSPLGDVLFF. The CDR3 DNA sequence: TGTGCCAGCTCACCACTGGGGGATGTACTGTTTTTT.

This clonotype was counted ten times or more. The V call is TRBV7-9, the J call TRBJ2-7; D gene ambiguous. Germline CDR1 and CDR2: SEHNR and FQNEAQ (reference sequence). This CDR3 has 13 residues. Trimming removed 3 bases at V and 3 bases at J, with 9 bases between. CDR3 region: CASSLSIYYEQYF. The CDR3 DNA reads as TGTGCCAGCAGCTTGTCAATTTACTACGAGCAGTACTTC.

The table lists this clonotype with a few counts. The V gene is TRBV24-1, the J gene TRBJ1-1; unclear D gene. Trimming took off 12 bases at V and 6 bases at J, with 13 bases between the two ends. Germline CDR1 KGHDR, CDR2 SFDVKD. The CDR3 has 11 residues. This CDR3 is CAASVGAEAFF. DNA for the CDR3: TGTGCCGCCTCTGTAGGCGCTGAAGCTTTCTTT.

This clonotype was seen many times. The chain uses TRBV12-3 or TRBV12-4 and TRBJ2-7, with 7 bases identical to TRBD1. The CDR3 totals 14 residues. V gave up 6 bases and J gave up 0 bases; unmatched junction bases: 5. CDR3 bases: TGTGCCAGCAGGCTAGGGGGCGCCTCCTACGAGCAGTACTTC. Its protein product is CASRLGGASYEQYF.

This clonotype was recorded at least ten times. The CDR3 coding sequence is TGCAGTGCTGCCAGCGGGAGGGCCGGGTCGATAGAGACCCAGTACTTC. Protein sequence: CSAASGRAGSIETQYF. The rearrangement uses TRBV20-1 and TRBJ2-5; 10 bases are a match to TRBD2. Looked up from germline, CDR1 is DFQATT and CDR2 is SNEGSKA (reference sequence). This CDR3 has 16 residues. J gave up 4 bases and V 5 bases, and 13 bases lay outside the gene matches.

This chain uses TRBV19 with TRBJ1-1; the match to TRBD1 covers 7 bases. Germline V gene sequence: CDR1 LNHDA, CDR2 SQIVND (reference sequence). V lost 4 bases to trimming and J lost 2 bases; unmatched junction nucleotides: 7. The CDR3 loop spans 15 amino acids. This CDR3 is CASSTVGTVNTEAFF. In DNA, the CDR3 is TGTGCCAGTAGTACCGTCGGGACAGTTAACACTGAAGCTTTCTTT.

This clonotype showed up many times. The rearrangement links TRBV27 to TRBJ2-1; 13 nucleotides line up with TRBD2. With V trimmed by 5 bases and J by 5 bases, 6 bases remained unmatched. The CDR3 spans 16 residues. Germline CDR1 and CDR2: MNHEY and SMNVEV (reference sequence). Here the CDR3 reads CASSHIGTSGNNEQFF. CDR3 sequence (DNA): TGTGCCAGCAGTCATATCGGGACTAGCGGGAACAATGAGCAGTTCTTC.

This clonotype was seen a handful of times. The V and J genes are TRBV5-1 and TRBJ1-1; D is perhaps TRBD1 (5 bases). Per the germline V gene, CDR1 is SGHRS and CDR2 is YFSETQ. Trimming pared 4 bases from V and 2 bases from J, leaving 6 bases between. This CDR3 is built from 12 residues. The CDR3 DNA sequence: TGCGCCAGCAGCCGGGACAACACTGAAGCTTTCTTT. This sequence encodes CASSRDNTEAFF.

This clonotype was counted at least ten times. In DNA form, the CDR3 reads TGCAGTGCTAGAGAATTGTTAAACACTGAAGCTTTCTTT. Its protein product is CSARELLNTEAFF. The chain couples TRBV20-1 to TRBJ1-1; D gene uncertain. CDR1 and CDR2 (germline): DFQATT, SNEGSKA (reference sequence). Trimming removed 0 bases from V and 2 bases from J, with 7 bases in between. CDR3 size: 13 residues.

The chain links TRBV9 to TRBJ1-2, with no clear D. Germline CDR1 and CDR2: SGDLS and YYNGEE. The V end lost 0 bases, the J end lost 2 bases, and 11 bases lay between the germline ends. The CDR3 is made up of 15 amino acids. This CDR3 is CASSVEAGLNYGYTF. CDR3 nucleotide sequence: TGTGCCAGCAGCGTAGAGGCGGGCCTAAACTATGGCTACACCTTC.

This clonotype turned up a few times. The rearrangement joins TRBV10-1 to TRBJ2-7; D possibly corresponds to TRBD1 (5 bases). Per germline, CDR1 WNHNN and CDR2 SYGVQD (reference sequence). The CDR3 is 13 residues long. Trimming removed 3 bases at V and 6 bases at J, with 12 bases between. CDR3: CASSDGRVFEQYF. CDR3 in DNA: TGCGCCAGCAGTGACGGCAGGGTTTTCGAGCAGTACTTC.

This clonotype was detected many times. The rearrangement joins TRBV5-1 to TRBJ2-1, with D perhaps TRBD1 or TRBD2 (5 bases each). Germline V CDR1 and CDR2: SGHRS, YFSETQ. This CDR3 comprises 15 residues. V lost 3 bases and J 10 bases, leaving 20 bases between the germline ends. The CDR3 spells CASSSGTGPTREQFF. The CDR3 bases are TGCGCCAGCAGCTCAGGGACGGGCCCCACAAGAGAGCAGTTCTTC. Full variable domain (outside the CDR3, taken from reference TRBV5-1 and TRBJ2-1): KAGVTQTPRYLIKTRGQQVTLSCSPISGHRSVSWYQQTPGQGLQFLFEYFSETQRNKGNFPGRFSGRQFSNSRSEMNVSTLELGDSALYLCASSSGTGPTREQFFGPGTRLTVL.